Listed below are T cell receptor beta chains from one sample, sequenced in a study of CD8 T cells in Susac syndrome. TCRdb ran MiXCR on the immunoSEQ multiplex PCR reads and lists one entry per CDR3 protein. The sample has about 120,000 distinct CDR3 sequences; around 92% are singletons. The sample taken for sequencing was CD4+ T cells from PBMCs. The receptors originated from a human donor with multiple sclerosis. CDR3s include the opening cysteine and the closing phenylalanine or tryptophan. D genes are given only for firm matches. Size is stated for part of the rows, as once, few or many counts, or as a class when the clone is expanded.

TRBD1,TRBJ2-7,TRBV3-1,.,CASSTLRQGAHEQYF,TGTGCCAGCAGTACCCTCCGACAGGGGGCCCACGAGCAGTACTTC
.,TRBJ2-5,TRBV5-1,.,CASSLGGMKETQYF,TGCGCCAGCAGCTTGGGAGGGATGAAAGAGACCCAGTACTTC
.,TRBJ2-7,TRBV9,.,CASSVDIVGEQYF,TGTGCCAGCAGCGTAGACATCGTAGGGGAGCAGTACTTC
.,TRBJ2-7,TRBV10-3,few,CAILYEQYF,TGTGCCATCCTCTACGAGCAGTACTTC
.,TRBJ2-1,TRBV14,.,CASSPRGEKQFF,TGTGCCAGCAGCCCCAGGGGAGAAAAGCAGTTCTTC
.,TRBJ1-5,TRBV4-1,.,CASSPRAGVGQPQHF,TGCGCCAGCAGCCCTCGAGCAGGGGTAGGTCAGCCCCAGCATTTT
.,TRBJ2-6,TRBV7-9,.,CASSLDRPSSGANVLTF,TGTGCCAGCAGCCTGGACAGACCGAGCTCTGGGGCCAACGTCCTGACTTTC
TRBD1,TRBJ2-1,TRBV18,.,CASSPRGQADYNEQFF,TGTGCCAGCTCACCAAGGGGACAGGCCGACTACAATGAGCAGTTCTTC
.,TRBJ2-7,TRBV13,.,CASSLEGLSYEQYF,TGTGCCAGCAGCTTAGAGGGGCTCTCCTACGAGCAGTACTTC
.,TRBJ1-1,TRBV6-6,.,CASSLRGEAEAFF,TGTGCCAGCAGTCTAAGGGGAGAGGCTGAAGCTTTCTTT
.,TRBJ1-4,TRBV5-4,.,CASSLEVGKLFF,TGTGCCAGCAGCTTAGAGGTGGGAAAACTGTTTTTT
.,TRBJ1-2,TRBV12-3/TRBV12-4,.,CASSSTGTLPRRGGYTF,TGTGCCAGCAGCTCCACCGGGACACTCCCAAGACGTGGGGGCTACACCTTC
.,TRBJ2-5,TRBV7-8,.,CASSFGTLETQYF,TGTGCCAGCAGCTTCGGGACTTTGGAGACCCAGTACTTC
TRBD1,TRBJ1-6,TRBV12-3/TRBV12-4,once,CASSAQGGQSPLHF,TGTGCCAGCAGTGCACAGGGGGGGCAGTCACCCCTCCACTTT
.,TRBJ2-1,TRBV7-2,.,CASSLAPNNEQFF,TGTGCCAGCAGCTTAGCGCCCAACAATGAGCAGTTCTTC
.,TRBJ2-7,TRBV30,.,CAWTPEEYYEQYF,TGTGCCTGGACCCCGGAGGAATACTACGAGCAGTACTTC
TRBD1,TRBJ2-7,TRBV30,.,CAWSWDRVYEQYF,TGTGCCTGGAGTTGGGACAGGGTCTACGAGCAGTACTTC
.,TRBJ2-3,TRBV20-1,.,CSASRLLANTDTQYF,TGCAGTGCTAGTCGACTACTAGCCAACACAGATACGCAGTATTTT